Presented here are 14 T cell receptor beta chains from one specimen sequenced in a study of blood T cell repertoires in COVID-19 (dated by TCRdb to about 2020). Receptor libraries were prepared by the immunoSEQ multiplex PCR assay. TCRdb's version of the immuneACCESS table is confined to in-frame rearrangements and falls short of the full clone set. An unresolved V gene accounts for under half of the shortfall where checked; the remainder is of unknown origin. The sample profile shows 190,000 or so clones; 70% to 90% of them were found once. The ten largest clones capture about 2.6% of the sample. Sequencing used peripheral blood. The receptors were gathered from a man between 35 and 55 years old with active or convalescent COVID-19.

The rearrangement uses TRBV7-9 and TRBJ1-2, with D perhaps TRBD1 (5 bases). Germline lookup yields CDR1 SEHNR and CDR2 FQNEAQ (reference sequence). Trimming pared 3 bases from V and 2 bases from J, leaving 10 bases between. CDR3 length: 14 amino acids. The CDR3 reads CASSFQGGNYGYTF. The CDR3 coding sequence is TGTGCCAGCAGCTTCCAGGGAGGGAACTATGGCTACACCTTC. The entire variable domain, with the rest obtained from reference TRBV7-9 and TRBJ1-2, is as follows: DTGVSQNPRHKITKRGQNVTFRCDPISEHNRLYWYRQTLGQGPEFLTYFQNEAQLEKSRLLSDRFSAERPKGSFSTLEIQRTEQGDSAMYLCASSFQGGNYGYTFGSGTRLTVV.

This clone has more than one count but fewer than ten. The chain joins TRBV28 to TRBJ2-7, with no clear D. Trimming pared 6 bases from V and 7 bases from J, leaving 13 bases between. CDR1 and CDR2 from the germline V gene are MDHEN and SYDVKM. The CDR3 has 12 amino acids. The CDR3 DNA sequence: TGTGCCAGCAGACCCCCGGGTAGAGAGCAGTACTTC. Amino acids: CASRPPGREQYF.

The chain is built from TRBV19 and TRBJ1-1; D gene uncertain. This CDR3 comprises 11 residues. Germline V gene lookup returns CDR1 LNHDA and CDR2 SQIVND (reference sequence). Trimming removed 8 bases at V and 13 bases at J, with 17 bases between. CDR3 sequence reads: CASSPGPEGFF. CDR3 nucleotide sequence: TGTGCCAGTTCTCCGGGCCCCGAGGGTTTCTTT.

This clone has more than one count but fewer than ten. The chain carries TRBV3-1 (or the pseudogene TRBV3-2) and TRBJ1-2; D uncertain. The length of the CDR3 is 15 residues. Germline-derived CDR1 and CDR2 are LGHDT and YNNKEL (reference sequence). V lost 4 bases, J lost 2 bases, and 14 bases lay in between. The CDR3 sequence: CASSRGSGSNYGYTF. CDR3 nucleotide sequence: TGTGCCAGCAGCCGAGGGTCGGGATCCAACTATGGCTACACCTTC.

The chain combines TRBV3-1 (or the pseudogene TRBV3-2) with TRBJ1-2; TRBD1 aligns across 7 bases. The CDR3 has 15 amino acids. Germline V gene lookup returns CDR1 LGHDT and CDR2 YNNKEL (reference sequence). The junction had 8 bases not matched to a gene; V was cut back by 1 base and J by 6 bases. The CDR3 nucleotides are TGTGCCAGCAGCCAAGGTCGACAGGGAGGTAATGGCTACACCTTC. Its translation is CASSQGRQGGNGYTF.

CDR3 DNA: TGTGCCAGCAGTACCTCGACCGACAGGGAAGGGGACGAGCAGTACTTC. Amino acids: CASSTSTDREGDEQYF. The chain couples TRBV28 to TRBJ2-7, with 7 bases matching TRBD1. The junction had 15 bases not matched to a gene; V was cut back by 5 bases and J by 5 bases. Looked up from germline, CDR1 is MDHEN and CDR2 is SYDVKM. There are 16 residues in the CDR3.

This clone was seen many times. This specimen includes other DNA sequences encoding the same CDR3. The chain is built from TRBV19 and TRBJ1-3, with D possibly being TRBD1 (6 bases). This CDR3 spans 14 amino acids. Trimming pared 3 bases from V and 4 bases from J, leaving 10 bases between. Germline V lookup: CDR1 LNHDA, CDR2 SQIVND (reference sequence). CDR3 in amino acids: CASSIGGHGNTIYF. The CDR3 nucleotides are TGTGCCAGTAGTATCGGGGGGCACGGAAACACCATATATTTT.

This clone was recorded only once. V usage is TRBV30 and J usage is TRBJ2-5; perhaps TRBD2 as D (5 bases). V gave up 2 bases and J gave up 2 bases, with 9 bases separating them. Germline CDR1 GTSNPN, CDR2 SVGIG (reference sequence). This CDR3 is built from 13 residues. CDR3 protein: CAWSIGNQETQYF. The DNA of the CDR3 is TGTGCCTGGAGTATCGGGAATCAAGAGACCCAGTACTTC.

This clone was counted only a few times. The gene calls are TRBV30 and TRBJ1-3; D perhaps matches TRBD1 (5 bases). The V end lost 5 bases, the J end lost 0 bases, and 8 bases lay between the germline ends. CDR3 size: 13 residues. Germline-derived CDR1 and CDR2 are GTSNPN and SVGIG (reference sequence). Here the CDR3 reads CAWRQNSGNTIYF. CDR3 nucleotide sequence: TGTGCCTGGCGACAGAACTCTGGAAACACCATATATTTT.

This clone was counted between two and nine times. J is TRBJ2-3 and V is TRBV5-8; 9 nucleotides agree with TRBD1. CDR1 is SGHTS and CDR2 is YDEGEE in the germline V gene. Trimming cost V 4 bases and J 3 bases; bases outside gene matches: 6. CDR3 length equals 15 residues. CDR3 sequence (DNA): TGTGCCAGCAGCGTAGCGGACAGGGGAACAGATACGCAGTATTTT. Protein sequence: CASSVADRGTDTQYF.

The chain carries TRBV19 and TRBJ1-2, with 10 nucleotides matching TRBD1. The CDR3 totals 13 residues. V gave up 3 bases and J gave up 7 bases; unmatched junction bases: 2. Germline V gives CDR1 LNHDA, CDR2 SQIVND (reference sequence). The DNA of the CDR3 is TGTGCCAGTAGTATGGACAGGGGGTCTGGCTACACCTTC. Protein: CASSMDRGSGYTF.

V is TRBV6-2 or TRBV6-3 and J is TRBJ1-4; maybe TRBD1 (5 bases). Germline V lookup: CDR1 MNHEY, CDR2 SVGEGT. The ends were cut back, 2 bases at V and 1 base at J, with 8 bases in the middle. The CDR3 totals 15 residues. For the CDR3, the DNA is TGTGCCAGCAGTTACCGACAGTTAACTAATGAAAAACTGTTTTTT. Protein sequence: CASSYRQLTNEKLFF.

V usage is TRBV9 and J usage is TRBJ2-4, with D possibly TRBD1 on 5 matching bases. CDR1 is SGDLS and CDR2 is YYNGEE in the germline V gene. Trimming took 5 bases from V and 0 from J, leaving 21 bases between them. CDR3 length: 18 residues. This CDR3 reads CASSSPGRGILAKNIQYF. CDR3 nucleotides: TGTGCCAGCAGTTCTCCGGGTAGGGGCATTTTAGCCAAAAACATTCAGTACTTC.

The genes are TRBV2 and TRBJ2-1, with D maybe TRBD2 (5 bases). V lost 8 bases to trimming and J lost 6 bases, with 8 bases between them. The CDR3 runs to 11 residues. Germline V gene lookup returns CDR1 SNHLY and CDR2 FYNNEI. The CDR3 region is CASGSVNEQFF. In DNA, the CDR3 is TGTGCCAGCGGTAGCGTCAATGAGCAGTTCTTC.